These 31 T cell receptor beta chains came from one sample sequenced in a study of early T cells in non-severe SARS-CoV-2 infection. In TCRdb, the 5' RACE reads were re-called with MiXCR into one record per CDR3 protein. The sample yields just under 45,000 distinct CDR3 sequences, 11% seen once. Sequencing was performed on whole blood. The receptors here all came from an adult who was a healthcare worker with PCR-confirmed SARS-CoV-2 infection or an uninfected control (not recorded which).

The sample holds a few counts of this clonotype. This chain uses TRBV19 with TRBJ1-3; D is ambiguous. Trimming stripped 0 bases from V and 1 base from J, with 7 bases between. Per the germline V gene, CDR1 is LNHDA and CDR2 is SQIVND (reference sequence). The CDR3 has 15 amino acids. CDR3 region: CASSIDISSGNTIYF. The DNA for the CDR3 is TGTGCCAGTAGTATAGATATTTCATCTGGAAACACCATATATTTT.

This clonotype was observed many times. This chain connects TRBV6-2 or TRBV6-3 to TRBJ2-1; D is perhaps TRBD2 (6 bases). Per germline, CDR1 MNHEY and CDR2 SVGEGT. Trimming cost V 5 bases and J 4 bases, with 9 bases left between them. The CDR3 runs to 13 residues. The CDR3 region is CASSKTSYNEQFF. Here the CDR3 DNA reads TGTGCCAGCAGTAAGACTAGTTACAATGAGCAGTTCTTC.

This clonotype was found many times. The V call is TRBV7-9, the J call TRBJ2-1; D gene uncertain. CDR3 length: 16 amino acids. The V end lost 3 bases, the J end lost 6 bases, and 18 bases lay between the germline ends. Germline V lookup: CDR1 SEHNR, CDR2 FQNEAQ (reference sequence). CDR3 residues: CASSLVRRQTGNEQFF. In DNA, the CDR3 is TGTGCCAGCAGCTTGGTAAGGCGGCAAACGGGCAATGAGCAGTTCTTC.

The table lists this clonotype with many counts. The chain uses TRBV29-1 and TRBJ1-1; weak D call: TRBD1 (6 bases). The ends were cut back, 8 bases at V and 4 bases at J, with 17 bases in the middle. In germline, CDR1 is SQVTM, CDR2 ANQGSEA. The CDR3 covers 13 residues. The CDR3 sequence is CSFWAQGGTEAFF. CDR3 coding DNA: TGCAGCTTCTGGGCACAGGGTGGCACTGAAGCTTTCTTT.

A few counts support this clonotype. The chain employs TRBV9 and TRBJ2-1; tentatively, D is TRBD1 (7 bases). The CDR3 spans 14 residues. Germline lookup yields CDR1 SGDLS and CDR2 YYNGEE. Trimming pared 4 bases from V and 8 bases from J, leaving 16 bases between. The CDR3 bases are TGTGCCAGCAGCCCCCAGGGGGGATCGGATGAGCAGTTCTTC. It codes for CASSPQGGSDEQFF. Complete variable domain (other parts from reference TRBV9 and TRBJ2-1): DSGVTQTPKHLITATGQRVTLRCSPRSGDLSVYWYQQSLDQGLQFLIQYYNGEERAKGNILERFSAQQFPDLHSELNLSSLELGDSALYFCASSPQGGSDEQFFGPGTRLTVL.

This clonotype was detected many times. The rearrangement uses TRBV7-3 and TRBJ2-3; D possibly uses TRBD1 or TRBD2 (5 bases each). This CDR3 has 13 amino acids. CDR1 is SGHTA, CDR2 FQGTGA, per germline. V shed 1 base and J shed 4 bases, with 6 bases lying between them. The CDR3 coding sequence is TGTGCCAGCAGCTTAATGGGGGCAGATACGCAGTATTTT. Protein product: CASSLMGADTQYF.

This clonotype is classed as medium-sized (0.01 to 0.1%). The gene calls are TRBV5-6 and TRBJ2-4; D remains ambiguous. Germline V gene lookup returns CDR1 SGHDT and CDR2 YYEEEE. Trimming pared 0 bases from V and 0 bases from J, leaving 7 bases between. The CDR3 consists of 15 residues. CDR3: CASSLGSLAKNIQYF. DNA for the CDR3: TGTGCCAGCAGCTTGGGTAGTCTAGCCAAAAACATTCAGTACTTC.

This clonotype was counted only a few times. The rearrangement links TRBV9 to TRBJ1-5, with D maybe TRBD1 (6 bases). V dropped 3 bases and J dropped 4 bases, with 8 bases sitting between them. The CDR3 extends over 13 amino acids. CDR1 is SGDLS and CDR2 is YYNGEE in the germline V gene. The CDR3 DNA sequence: TGTGCCAGCAGCGCGACAGGAAATCAGCCCCAGCATTTT. Its protein is CASSATGNQPQHF.

Ten or more counts support this clonotype. V is TRBV20-1 and J is TRBJ2-7, with a tentative D call TRBD1 (5 bases). The CDR3 extends over 15 amino acids. V lost 4 bases and J lost 2, with 18 bases in between. Germline V gene lookup returns CDR1 DFQATT and CDR2 SNEGSKA (reference sequence). The CDR3 sequence: CSATVSGLGPYEQYF. The CDR3, as DNA: TGCAGTGCTACCGTATCTGGGCTGGGGCCCTACGAGCAGTACTTC.

The V gene is TRBV9, the J gene TRBJ2-3; a possible D gene is TRBD2 (6 bases). Germline loops: CDR1 SGDLS, CDR2 YYNGEE. V was trimmed by 7 bases and J by 4 bases, leaving 13 bases between them. The CDR3 is made up of 13 amino acids. CDR3: CASGLARSDTQYF. For the CDR3, the DNA is TGTGCCAGCGGGCTAGCGAGATCAGATACGCAGTATTTT.

This clonotype was counted ten times or more. The chain combines TRBV6-6 with TRBJ2-5; 9 nucleotides match TRBD2. The V gene's germline CDR1 is MNHNY and CDR2 SVGAGI (reference sequence). The CDR3 runs 15 residues. V shed 7 bases and J 7 bases; nucleotides not matched to a gene: 13. This CDR3 is CASTSAGGGAGTQYF. The CDR3 DNA reads as TGTGCCAGCACCTCCGCAGGCGGGGGGGCCGGGACCCAGTACTTC.

V usage is TRBV5-5 and J usage is TRBJ2-3; maybe TRBD2 (5 bases). The germline CDR1 and CDR2 sequences are SGHKS and YYEKEE (reference sequence). V was trimmed by 4 bases and J by 0 bases, leaving 12 bases between them. The CDR3 has 15 residues. In nucleotides, the CDR3 is TGTGCCAGCAGCCCCACTAGTGGGAGCACAGATACGCAGTATTTT. This encodes CASSPTSGSTDTQYF.

Notes on this clonotype: A much larger clone is a single base away; this may be a read error. The chain joins TRBV12-3 or TRBV12-4 to TRBJ2-3; 13 bases fit TRBD2. The CDR3 loop spans 15 amino acids. V trimming: 10 bases; J trimming: 1 base; junction bases outside the gene matches: 5. The CDR3 DNA reads TGTGCCACCGGCGGGACTAGCGGGGGCACAGATACGCAGTATTTT. Its translation is CATGGTSGGTDTQYF.

Ten or more counts support this clonotype. The chain joins TRBV27 to TRBJ1-5, with a tentative D call TRBD1 (5 bases). CDR3 length: 17 amino acids. Germline-derived CDR1 and CDR2 are MNHEY and SMNVEV (reference sequence). With 2 bases removed from V and 6 bases from J, the gap between germline ends came to 20 bases. CDR3 loop: CASSLTWDPGAGQPQHF. The CDR3 DNA reads TGTGCCAGCAGTTTAACGTGGGACCCCGGGGCGGGTCAGCCCCAGCATTTT.

The rearrangement links TRBV4-3 to TRBJ1-1; TRBD1 agrees at 9 bases. With V trimmed by 0 bases and J by 4 bases, 6 bases remained unmatched. This CDR3 is 16 amino acids long. The germline CDR1 and CDR2 sequences are LGHNA and YSLEER. CDR3 sequence reads: CASSQEGTGSSTEAFF. In nucleotides, the CDR3 is TGCGCCAGCAGCCAAGAGGGGACAGGGAGTAGCACTGAAGCTTTCTTT.

The V gene is TRBV7-3, the J gene TRBJ1-5, with a possible D match to TRBD1 (5 bases). This CDR3 spans 15 amino acids. Trimming left V 2 bases short and J 5 bases short, with 13 bases between. Per germline, CDR1 SGHTA and CDR2 FQGTGA. The CDR3 here is CASSLGRDSHQPQHF. The CDR3 DNA is TGTGCCAGCAGCTTAGGTCGCGACAGTCATCAGCCCCAGCATTTT.

Note on this clonotype: It may be a read error: a sequence one base away is much more abundant. Here the CDR3 omits its conserved ending phenylalanine or tryptophan, so a read error is the likely source. The J gene is TRBJ1-3, the V gene TRBV20-1, with 8 bases that match TRBD1. Germline trimming cut 5 bases from V and 5 bases from J; bases unmatched to any gene: 8. The CDR3 covers 14 residues. Looked up from germline, CDR1 is DFQATT and CDR2 is SNEGSKA (reference sequence). The CDR3 protein is CSASGGADRNTIYL. The CDR3 DNA reads as TGCAGTGCTTCAGGGGGCGCGGATCGAAACACCATATATCTT.

Many counts were recorded for this clonotype. The rearrangement uses TRBV5-1 and TRBJ1-2; D not certain. The CDR3 length is 12 residues. CDR1 is SGHRS and CDR2 is YFSETQ in the germline V gene. Trimming took off 0 bases at V and 2 bases at J, with 2 bases between the two ends. CDR3 coding DNA: TGCGCCAGCAGCTTGGAGAACTATGGCTACACCTTC. This translates into CASSLENYGYTF. Variable domain in full (rest from reference TRBV5-1 and TRBJ1-2): KAGVTQTPRYLIKTRGQQVTLSCSPISGHRSVSWYQQTPGQGLQFLFEYFSETQRNKGNFPGRFSGRQFSNSRSEMNVSTLELGDSALYLCASSLENYGYTFGSGTRLTVV.

A word on this clonotype: Being one base from a much bigger clone, this may be a read error. The chain has TRBV2 and TRBJ1-2; D ambiguous. The V gene's germline CDR1 is SNHLY and CDR2 FYNNEI. CDR3 length: 15 amino acids. CDR3 in DNA: TGTGCCAGCACCTGGTCGGGCGTATATGACTATAGCTACACCTTC. It codes for CASTWSGVYDYSYTF. The full variable domain, rest sourced from reference TRBV2 and TRBJ1-2, is EPEVTQTPSHQVTQMGQEVILRCVPISNHLYFYWYRQILGQKVEFLVSFYNNEISEKSEIFDDQFSVERPDGSNFTLKIRSTKLEDSAMYFCASTWSGVYDYSYTFGSGTRLTVV.

The table lists this clonotype with a few counts. The rearrangement joins TRBV6-2 or TRBV6-3 to TRBJ2-3; D gene ambiguous. The CDR3 is 15 amino acids. V was cut by 11 bases and J by 0 bases, with 18 bases left in between. CDR1 is MNHEY and CDR2 is SVGEGT in the germline V gene. CDR3 region: CASQPQGRSTDTQYF. CDR3 nucleotide sequence: TGTGCCTCACAACCCCAAGGTCGGAGCACAGATACGCAGTATTTT.

This clonotype has a count of ten or more. The gene calls are TRBV7-8 and TRBJ1-2, with 7 bases fitting TRBD1. The CDR3 consists of 17 residues. Germline lookup yields CDR1 SGHVS and CDR2 FQNEAQ. The trim removed 5 bases at V and 5 bases at J, leaving 17 bases unmatched. CDR3 nucleotides: TGTGCCAGCAGCAAGGACAGGCTCACGCTTAGGGAGTATGGCTACACCTTC. Its protein is CASSKDRLTLREYGYTF.

Ten or more counts support this clonotype. This rearrangement joins TRBV10-3 to TRBJ2-7; 8 bases line up with TRBD1. The germline V gene encodes CDR1 ENHRY and CDR2 SYGVKD. J lost 3 bases, V lost 8 bases, and 6 bases had no gene match. The CDR3 extends over 13 amino acids. In DNA form, the CDR3 reads TGTGCCATCCGGGACAGGTTGGGCTACGAGCAGTACTTC. Its translation is CAIRDRLGYEQYF.

The sample holds many counts of this clonotype. V usage is TRBV12-3 or TRBV12-4 and J usage is TRBJ2-7; D is ambiguous. CDR3 length: 14 residues. Trimming shortened V by 2 bases and J by 6 bases, and 14 bases separated the two germline ends. CDR3 amino acids: CASSLLGIYGEQYF. CDR3 nucleotide sequence: TGTGCCAGCAGTTTACTAGGGATTTATGGCGAGCAGTACTTC.

This clonotype appeared many times. V and J are TRBV4-3 and TRBJ1-6; D is perhaps TRBD1 (6 bases). Germline V lookup: CDR1 LGHNA, CDR2 YSLEER. The CDR3 sequence is 15 residues long. Trimming removed 0 bases at V and 11 bases at J, with 14 bases between. DNA for the CDR3: TGCGCCAGCAGCCAAGATTGGGGGACAATAGCACCCCTCCACTTT. As protein: CASSQDWGTIAPLHF.

The chain carries TRBV11-2 and TRBJ2-5; D gene unclear. With 2 bases removed from V and 5 bases from J, the gap between germline ends came to 9 bases. Germline loops: CDR1 SGHAT, CDR2 FQNNGV. This CDR3 is 13 amino acids long. The CDR3 is CASSLPQTETQYF. DNA for the CDR3: TGTGCCAGCAGCTTACCCCAAACTGAGACCCAGTACTTC.

This clonotype has ten or more counts. The V call is TRBV6-1, the J call TRBJ1-1; 7 bases map to TRBD1. The V and J ends lost 1 base and 10 bases, in that order; junction bases with no gene match: 6. Per germline, CDR1 MNHNS and CDR2 SASEGT. The CDR3 contains 13 residues. Here the CDR3 reads CASSEDRGMVAFF. In DNA, the CDR3 is TGTGCCAGCAGTGAAGACAGGGGCATGGTAGCTTTCTTT.

The chain is built from TRBV30 and TRBJ2-1; 14 bases align to TRBD2. The CDR3 runs 14 residues. Germline values: CDR1 GTSNPN, CDR2 SVGIG (reference sequence). V lost 6 bases to trimming and J lost 8 bases; unmatched junction nucleotides: 6. This CDR3 is CACKAGLAGDEQFF. As DNA, the CDR3 is TGTGCCTGTAAGGCGGGACTAGCGGGGGATGAGCAGTTCTTC.

For the CDR3, the DNA is TGCAGTGCTACGGGAGTGGCGTCCTCAGAGACCCAGTACTTC. The encoded protein is CSATGVASSETQYF. The V call is TRBV20-1, the J call TRBJ2-5, with D tentatively TRBD2 (6 bases). V shed 4 bases and J shed 4 bases, with 16 bases lying between them. This CDR3 has 14 amino acids. The V gene's germline CDR1 is DFQATT and CDR2 SNEGSKA (reference sequence).

The CDR3 nucleotides read TGTGCCAGCAGCTTCCCGGGACTAGCGATTAAGACCCAGTACTTC. Protein: CASSFPGLAIKTQYF. The chain couples TRBV7-8 to TRBJ2-5, with 10 bases that match TRBD2. The ends lost 3 bases at V and 6 bases at J; junction bases unmatched: 7. Germline V gene sequence: CDR1 SGHVS, CDR2 FQNEAQ. CDR3 length equals 15 residues.

This clonotype has only a few counts. V usage is TRBV7-6 and J usage is TRBJ1-2; maybe TRBD1 (5 bases). The CDR3 is made up of 14 amino acids. V shed 6 bases and J shed 1 base, with 12 bases lying between them. Germline CDR1 SGHVS, CDR2 FNYEAQ. The CDR3 reads CASSFREGNYGYTF. The CDR3 bases are TGTGCCAGCAGTTTCAGGGAGGGTAACTATGGCTACACCTTC.

This clonotype was counted between two and nine times. This rearrangement joins TRBV3-1 to TRBJ2-7, with a weak D call TRBD1 (5 bases). Germline lookup yields CDR1 LGHDT and CDR2 YNNKEL (reference sequence). This CDR3 is 13 amino acids long. Trimming left V 2 bases short and J 1 base short, with 6 bases between. CDR3 protein: CASSQQGSYEQYF. The CDR3 DNA reads as TGTGCCAGCAGCCAACAGGGATCCTACGAGCAGTACTTC.